These 6 T cell receptor beta chains were all obtained from the same sample, sequenced in a study of T cells in Graves' hyperthyroidism and ophthalmopathy. Researchers took RNA transcripts and amplified the TCR beta CDR3 regions from them. During a first-round RT-PCR of the TCR CDR3, the HTBI primer set was used. One entry per CDR3 protein results from TCRdb running MiXCR on the multiplex PCR reads. The sample holds over 120,000 distinct CDR3 sequences, 22% seen once. Sequences were obtained from blood. These receptors all come from a woman aged 45-59 years with Graves' hyperthyroidism that later progressed to Graves' ophthalmopathy.

The chain joins TRBV11-2 to TRBJ1-3; D is uncertain. This CDR3 spans 16 amino acids. V lost 1 base to trimming and J lost 0 bases, with 10 bases between them. The germline CDR1 and CDR2 sequences are SGHAT and FQNNGV. CDR3 nucleotide sequence: TGTGCCAGCAGCTTAGTCGGCAGCTTCTCTGGAAACACCATATATTTT. This sequence encodes CASSLVGSFSGNTIYF.

The V call is TRBV29-1, the J call TRBJ2-7; 12 nucleotides match TRBD1. Germline values: CDR1 SQVTM, CDR2 ANQGSEA. The CDR3 contains 13 residues. Trimming at V came to 6 bases and at J to 7 bases, leaving 7 bases not matched to a gene. Written as DNA, the CDR3 is TGCAGCGTGGGACAGGGGGCCGTAGGGGAGCAGTACTTC. Residues: CSVGQGAVGEQYF.

This clonotype was recorded at least ten times. V is TRBV27 and J is TRBJ1-1; 7 nucleotides align to TRBD1. Losses at the gene ends were 4 bases for V and 1 base for J; bases not matched to a gene: 3. The CDR3 contains 14 residues. The germline gives CDR1 MNHEY, CDR2 SMNVEV (reference sequence). The chain's CDR3 is CASSWGQTNTEAFF. The CDR3 region has the DNA TGTGCCAGCAGTTGGGGACAGACGAACACTGAAGCTTTCTTT.

This clonotype was detected many times. The J gene is TRBJ1-6, the V gene TRBV2, with a weak D call TRBD1 (6 bases). V gave up 6 bases and J gave up 7 bases, with 13 bases separating them. Looked up from germline, CDR1 is SNHLY and CDR2 is FYNNEI. The CDR3 is 14 residues long. CDR3 sequence (DNA): TGTGCCAGCAGGACAGGCGGAACCAATTCACCCCTCCACTTT. The encoded protein is CASRTGGTNSPLHF.

This clonotype has ten or more counts. The chain is built from TRBV12-3 or TRBV12-4 and TRBJ1-4; D may be TRBD1 (5 bases). Trimming stripped 2 bases from V and 4 bases from J, with 8 bases between. This CDR3 is 14 amino acids long. In DNA form, the CDR3 reads TGTGCCAGCAGTTTACGGGGGGGTAATGAAAAACTGTTTTTT. Residues: CASSLRGGNEKLFF.

This clonotype was counted many times. The rearrangement links TRBV5-1 to TRBJ1-3; no reliable D call. CDR1 is SGHRS and CDR2 is YFSETQ in the germline V gene. This CDR3 has 16 amino acids. V lost 2 bases, J lost 2 bases, and 14 bases lay in between. Here the CDR3 DNA reads TGCGCCAGCAGCTTATCACTATCAGGCGCTGGAAACACCATATATTTT. Its protein product is CASSLSLSGAGNTIYF.